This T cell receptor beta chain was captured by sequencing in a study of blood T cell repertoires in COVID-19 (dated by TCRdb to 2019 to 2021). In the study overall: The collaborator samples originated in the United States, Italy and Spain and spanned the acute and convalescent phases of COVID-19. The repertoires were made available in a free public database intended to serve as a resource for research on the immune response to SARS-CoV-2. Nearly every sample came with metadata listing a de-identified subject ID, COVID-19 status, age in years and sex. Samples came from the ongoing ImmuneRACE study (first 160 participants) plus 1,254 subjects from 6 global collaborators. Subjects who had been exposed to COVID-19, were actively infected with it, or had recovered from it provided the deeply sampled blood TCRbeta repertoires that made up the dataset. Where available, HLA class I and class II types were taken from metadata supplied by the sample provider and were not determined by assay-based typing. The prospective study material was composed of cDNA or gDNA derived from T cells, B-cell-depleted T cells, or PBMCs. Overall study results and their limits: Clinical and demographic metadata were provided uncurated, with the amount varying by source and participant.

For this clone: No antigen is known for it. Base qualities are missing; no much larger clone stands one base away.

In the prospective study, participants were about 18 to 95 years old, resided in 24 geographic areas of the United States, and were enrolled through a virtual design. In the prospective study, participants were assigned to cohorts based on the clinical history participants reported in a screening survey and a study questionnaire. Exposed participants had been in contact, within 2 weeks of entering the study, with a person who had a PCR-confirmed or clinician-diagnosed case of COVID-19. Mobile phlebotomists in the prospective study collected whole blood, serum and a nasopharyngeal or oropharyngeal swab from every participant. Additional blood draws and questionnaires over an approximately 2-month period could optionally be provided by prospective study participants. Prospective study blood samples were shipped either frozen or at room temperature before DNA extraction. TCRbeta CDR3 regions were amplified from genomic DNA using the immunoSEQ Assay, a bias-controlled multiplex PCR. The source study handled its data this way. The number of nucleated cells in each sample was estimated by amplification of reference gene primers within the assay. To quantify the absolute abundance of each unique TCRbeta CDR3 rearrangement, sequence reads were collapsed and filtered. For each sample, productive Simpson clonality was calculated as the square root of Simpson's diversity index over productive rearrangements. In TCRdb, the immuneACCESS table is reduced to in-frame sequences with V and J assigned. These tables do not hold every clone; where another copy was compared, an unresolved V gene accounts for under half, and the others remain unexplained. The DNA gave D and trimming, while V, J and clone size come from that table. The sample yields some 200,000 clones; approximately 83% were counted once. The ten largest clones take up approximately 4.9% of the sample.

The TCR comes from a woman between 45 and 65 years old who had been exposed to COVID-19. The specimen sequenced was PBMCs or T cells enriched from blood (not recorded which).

The CDR3 in this case is CASSRQGGSTDTQYF. The nucleotides read TGTGCCAGCAGCCGACAGGGGGGGAGCACAGATACGCAGTATTTT. The receptor chain draws on TRBV7-3 and TRBJ2-3, and 9 bases in between align with TRBD1. Measured from the cysteine to the phenylalanine, the CDR3 is 15 residues long. The read is trimmed to its CDR3 DNA, 45 bases read in frame from base 1. Relative to germline, V is missing 5 bases and J is missing 0 bases, with 3 bases of the junction outside any gene match. The germline V gene sets CDR1 to SGHTA and CDR2 to FQGTGA.